This TCR beta chain is from a study of CD8+CD57+ T cells in acquired aplastic anemia. Study-wide points: Patients and controls shared 25 to 30 CD8+ CDR3 sequences, which appeared highly expressed in patients and within their immunodominant clones. Controls did not differ significantly from patients in CD8+ Simpson's diversity.

Genomic DNA, the template, was used for profiling of the TCR beta VDJ and CDR3. One entry per CDR3 protein, called by TCRdb with MiXCR from the reads. This sample has around 140,000 distinct CDR3 sequences, with approximately 41% found just once. The ends were cut back, 5 bases at V and 1 base at J, with 20 bases in the middle. The CDR3 extends over 16 amino acids. The germline gives CDR1 DFQATT, CDR2 SNEGSKA (reference sequence). This clonotype was recorded at least ten times. The antigen is unknown. The chain uses TRBV20-1 and TRBJ1-1, with D possibly matching TRBD1 (6 bases). The sequencing input was sorted CD4+, CD8+, or CD8+CD57+ T cells (not recorded which) from PBMCs. This clonotype was sampled from a human donor in good health, serving as a control. CDR3 protein: CSASLLFTGKNTEAFF. For the CDR3, the DNA is TGCAGTGCTTCCCTACTGTTCACAGGGAAGAACACTGAAGCTTTCTTT.